This T cell receptor beta chain was captured by sequencing in a study of blood T cell repertoires in COVID-19. This clone appeared once. The assay was immunoSEQ multiplex PCR, and TCRdb's table has in-frame clones only and misses some. The profile covers approximately 220,000 clones, with about 90% appearing a single time and about 15% taken by the ten largest. Per germline, CDR1 KGHSH and CDR2 LQKENI. V lost 2 bases and J lost 7; bases outside the gene matches: 11. The CDR3 is 17 residues long. This sequence originates from a man younger than 45 who had been exposed to COVID-19. This chain connects TRBV18 to TRBJ1-6; 7 nucleotides align to TRBD1. The sample taken for sequencing was PBMCs or T cells enriched from blood (not recorded which). CDR3 amino acids: CASSPIKQGHGNSPLHF. CDR3 sequence (DNA): TGTGCCAGCTCACCAATTAAACAGGGGCATGGGAATTCACCCCTCCACTTT.